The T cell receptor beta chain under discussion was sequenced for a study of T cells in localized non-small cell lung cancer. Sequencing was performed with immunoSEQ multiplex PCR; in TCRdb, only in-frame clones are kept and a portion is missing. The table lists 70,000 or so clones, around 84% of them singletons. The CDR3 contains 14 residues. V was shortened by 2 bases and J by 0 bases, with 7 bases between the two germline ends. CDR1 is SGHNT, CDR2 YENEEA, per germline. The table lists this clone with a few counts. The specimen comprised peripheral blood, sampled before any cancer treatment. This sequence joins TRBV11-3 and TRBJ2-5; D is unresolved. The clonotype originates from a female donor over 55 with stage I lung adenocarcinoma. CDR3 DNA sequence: TGTGCCAGCAGCTTAAGTGGATACCAAGAGACCCAGTACTTC. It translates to CASSLSGYQETQYF.